Shown below are 16 T cell receptor beta chains from a single sample sequenced in a study of cytomegalovirus exposure and HLA in healthy donors. The PCR used 60 Vbeta and 13 Jbeta primers. The protocol was immunoSEQ multiplex PCR, while the TCRdb copy is restricted to in-frame clones and leaves out a portion. The profile covers around 120,000 clones, with approximately 80% appearing a single time and 1.5% to 2.5% taken by the ten largest. The sequenced sample was PBMCs. The source of these receptors is a man aged 18 to 29 in good health and CMV-seronegative.

The V and J genes are TRBV27 and TRBJ2-7, with 9 positions matching TRBD1. The V segment lost 2 bases and the J segment 2 bases; nucleotides outside the gene matches: 4. This CDR3 region has 15 residues. Germline V gives CDR1 MNHEY, CDR2 SMNVEV (reference sequence). CDR3 loop: CASSLQTGGTYEQYF. DNA of the CDR3: TGTGCCAGCAGTTTACAGACAGGGGGAACCTACGAGCAGTACTTC.

V usage is TRBV4-1 and J usage is TRBJ2-7; 8 nucleotides align to TRBD2. CDR1 is MGHRA and CDR2 is YSYEKL in the germline V gene. The CDR3 runs to 14 residues. Trimming removed 4 bases from V and 4 bases from J; junction bases left unmatched: 6. CDR3 nucleotide sequence: TGCGCCAGCAGCCCACTTGCGGGAGGATACGAGCAGTACTTC. Translated: CASSPLAGGYEQYF.

V gene TRBV27 combines with J gene TRBJ2-3; weak D call: TRBD1 (6 bases). The V gene lost 6 bases and the J gene lost 6 bases, with 16 bases spanning the gap. The CDR3 has 14 amino acids. CDR1 and CDR2 from the germline V gene are MNHEY and SMNVEV (reference sequence). In nucleotides, the CDR3 is TGTGCCAGCAGCGCTAGGGGGACGATGGATACGCAGTATTTT. Translation gives CASSARGTMDTQYF.

DNA for the CDR3: TGCGCCAGCAGCTTGGTAGGGGAGGACGGCTACACCTTC. Residues: CASSLVGEDGYTF. This rearrangement joins TRBV5-1 to TRBJ1-2; maybe TRBD1 (5 bases). Deletions cut 0 bases from V and 8 bases from J, with 11 bases between. The CDR3 is 13 amino acids. Germline V gives CDR1 SGHRS, CDR2 YFSETQ.

The chain combines TRBV5-4 with TRBJ2-7, with 12 nucleotides matching TRBD2. Trimming cost V 7 bases and J 5 bases; bases outside gene matches: 13. The CDR3 loop spans 16 amino acids. The germline gives CDR1 SGHNT, CDR2 YYREEE (reference sequence). CDR3 DNA sequence: TGTGCCAGCCGACCGACCCTAGCGGGAGGGCTCGACGAGCAGTACGTC. Residues: CASRPTLAGGLDEQYV.

V usage is TRBV6-5 and J usage is TRBJ2-1; 7 positions agree with TRBD2. The CDR3 covers 15 residues. V gave up 0 bases and J gave up 5 bases; unmatched junction bases: 4. Germline V lookup: CDR1 MNHEY, CDR2 SVGAGI. The chain's CDR3 is CASSYSLAANNEQFF. The CDR3 DNA follows: TGTGCCAGCAGTTACTCGCTAGCGGCTAACAATGAGCAGTTCTTC.

The rearrangement links TRBV14 to TRBJ2-1; no definite D call. The CDR3 is made up of 13 amino acids. The V end was cut by 0 bases, the J end by 10 bases, with 10 bases between. CDR1 SGHDN and CDR2 FVKESK come from the germline V gene. The CDR3 sequence: CASSQESQTEQFF. As DNA, the CDR3 is TGTGCCAGCAGCCAAGAGTCACAAACCGAGCAGTTCTTC.

This chain links TRBV18 with TRBJ2-2, with D unclear. V was shortened by 8 bases and J by 0 bases, with 13 bases between the two germline ends. Germline CDR1 KGHSH, CDR2 LQKENI. This CDR3 has 15 amino acids. DNA of the CDR3: TGTGCCAGCCCATTGGGCCGGTCGAACACCGGGGAGCTGTTTTTT. Residues: CASPLGRSNTGELFF.

A note on this clone: Germline is not matched at one junction end, which may reflect a read error. The chain uses TRBV7-8 and TRBJ2-3; D is possibly TRBD2 (5 bases). Germline lookup yields CDR1 SGHVS and CDR2 FQNEAQ. The CDR3 totals 15 residues. The CDR3 sequence: CATSQRPRAPDTQYF. The CDR3 nucleotides read TGTGCCACCAGCCAGCGGCCCCGGGCCCCAGATACGCAGTATTTT.

This rearrangement joins TRBV5-4 to TRBJ2-1; D is perhaps TRBD2 (7 bases). The germline V gene encodes CDR1 SGHNT and CDR2 YYREEE (reference sequence). V was cut by 3 bases and J by 3 bases, with 19 bases left in between. The CDR3 covers 17 residues. CDR3 protein: CASSSGGHLRGYNEQFF. In DNA, the CDR3 is TGTGCCAGCAGCTCGGGGGGACACTTGAGGGGCTACAATGAGCAGTTCTTC.

This sequence joins TRBV2 and TRBJ2-7; 7 bases agree with TRBD2. V dropped 5 bases and J dropped 0; count of bases not matched to a gene: 16. Germline V gene lookup returns CDR1 SNHLY and CDR2 FYNNEI. The CDR3 contains 18 residues. The CDR3 nucleotides are TGTGCCAGCAGTCCCCTCCTTACAGCCCGGGGGGACTCCTACGAGCAGTACGTC. The encoded protein is CASSPLLTARGDSYEQYV.

As to this clone: A read error may produce the germline difference seen at one junction end. J is TRBJ1-4 and V is TRBV7-9; 7 bases fit TRBD1. Germline values: CDR1 SEHNR, CDR2 FQNEAQ (reference sequence). The CDR3 has 18 amino acids. In DNA, the CDR3 is TGTTCCAGCAGCCTGGACAGGTTCACCGCTACAACTAATGAAAAACTGTTTTTT. The encoded protein is CSSSLDRFTATTNEKLFF.

The chain couples TRBV5-5 to TRBJ2-7; the D is unclear. Trimming removed 2 bases at V and 4 bases at J, with 16 bases between. Germline V gives CDR1 SGHKS, CDR2 YYEKEE (reference sequence). The CDR3 loop spans 15 amino acids. CDR3 coding DNA: TGTGCCAGCAGCTTAGGAGTTCGGAGTGGGTACGAGCAGTACGTC. Translation: CASSLGVRSGYEQYV.

This clone was counted a few times. The gene calls are TRBV6-5 and TRBJ2-5; D is unclear. The V gene's germline CDR1 is MNHEY and CDR2 SVGAGI. The CDR3 length is 10 residues. The V end lost 11 bases, the J end lost 4 bases, and 8 bases lay between the germline ends. DNA of the CDR3: TGTGCCCGCGTTACAGAGACCCAGTACTTC. Translated, it gives CARVTETQYF.

The J gene is TRBJ2-7, the V gene TRBV5-6, with unresolved D. In germline, CDR1 is SGHDT, CDR2 YYEEEE. V was shortened by 2 bases and J by 4 bases, with 4 bases between the two germline ends. The CDR3 sequence is 11 residues long. CDR3 DNA sequence: TGTGCCAGCAGCTTCGGGTACGAGCAGTACGTC. It specifies CASSFGYEQYV.

This chain uses TRBV7-3 with TRBJ2-3, with TRBD2 matching 8 bases. Germline V lookup: CDR1 SGHTA, CDR2 FQGTGA. The V gene end was trimmed by 4 bases and the J gene end by 6 bases; junction bases not matched to a gene: 15. The CDR3 length is 17 residues. CDR3 protein: CASSSRTSGGSGDTQYF. The CDR3 bases are TGTGCCAGCAGCTCCCGAACTAGCGGCGGTAGCGGGGATACGCAGTATTTT.